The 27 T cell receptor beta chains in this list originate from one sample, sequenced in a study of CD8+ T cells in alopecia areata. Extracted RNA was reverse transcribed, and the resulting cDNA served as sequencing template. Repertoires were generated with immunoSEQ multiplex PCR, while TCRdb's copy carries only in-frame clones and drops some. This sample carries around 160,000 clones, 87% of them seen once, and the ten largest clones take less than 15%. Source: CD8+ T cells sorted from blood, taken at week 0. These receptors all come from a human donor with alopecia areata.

The CDR3 loop reads CASMGSGGSTDTQYF. In DNA form, the CDR3 reads TGTGCCAGCATGGGTAGCGGGGGCTCCACAGATACGCAGTATTTT. The chain combines TRBV27 with TRBJ2-3, with 9 bases that match TRBD2. The J segment lost 2 bases and the V segment lost 7 bases, leaving 7 bases of the junction unmatched. The V gene's germline CDR1 is MNHEY and CDR2 SMNVEV (reference sequence). This CDR3 is 15 amino acids long.

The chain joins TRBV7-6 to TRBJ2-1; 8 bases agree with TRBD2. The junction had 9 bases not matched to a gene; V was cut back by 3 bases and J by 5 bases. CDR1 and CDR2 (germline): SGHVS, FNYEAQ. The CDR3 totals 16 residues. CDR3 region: CASSFLIGRADNEQFF. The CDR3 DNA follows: TGTGCCAGCAGCTTCCTGATCGGGAGGGCCGACAATGAGCAGTTCTTC.

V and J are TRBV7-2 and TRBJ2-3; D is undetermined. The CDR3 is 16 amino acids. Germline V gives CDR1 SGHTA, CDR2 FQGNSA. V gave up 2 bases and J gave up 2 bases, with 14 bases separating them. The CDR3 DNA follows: TGTGCCAGCAGCTTATCCCGGGCCTCCTACACAGATACGCAGTATTTT. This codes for CASSLSRASYTDTQYF. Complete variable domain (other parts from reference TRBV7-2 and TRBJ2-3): GAGVSQSPSNKVTEKGKDVELRCDPISGHTALYWYRQSLGQGLEFLIYFQGNSAPDKSGLPSDRFSAERTGGSVSTLTIQRTQQEDSAVYLCASSLSRASYTDTQYFGPGTRLTVL.

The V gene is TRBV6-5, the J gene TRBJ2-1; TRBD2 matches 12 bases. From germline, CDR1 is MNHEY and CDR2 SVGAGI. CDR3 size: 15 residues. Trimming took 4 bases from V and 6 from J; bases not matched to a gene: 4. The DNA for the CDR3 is TGTGCCAGCAGTTTCCTAGCGGGGGGGTCCAATGAGCAGTTCTTC. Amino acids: CASSFLAGGSNEQFF.

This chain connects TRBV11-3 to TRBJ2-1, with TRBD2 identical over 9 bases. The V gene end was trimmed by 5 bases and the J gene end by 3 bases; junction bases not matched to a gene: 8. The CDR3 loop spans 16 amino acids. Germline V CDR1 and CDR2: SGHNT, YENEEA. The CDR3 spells CASSLTSGSDYNEQFF. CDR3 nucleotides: TGTGCCAGCAGCCTGACTAGCGGTTCAGACTACAATGAGCAGTTCTTC. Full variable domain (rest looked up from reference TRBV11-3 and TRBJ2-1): EAGVVQSPRYKIIEKKQPVAFWCNPISGHNTLYWYLQNLGQGPELLIRYENEEAVDDSQLPKDRFSAERLKGVDSTLKIQPAELGDSAVYLCASSLTSGSDYNEQFFGPGTRLTVL.

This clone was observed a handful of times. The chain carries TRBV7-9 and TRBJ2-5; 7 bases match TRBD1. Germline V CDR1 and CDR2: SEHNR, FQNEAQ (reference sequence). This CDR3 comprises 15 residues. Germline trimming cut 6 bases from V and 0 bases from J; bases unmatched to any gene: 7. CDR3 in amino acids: CASRSYGTDQETQYF. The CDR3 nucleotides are TGTGCCAGCAGGTCCTACGGGACAGACCAAGAGACCCAGTACTTC.

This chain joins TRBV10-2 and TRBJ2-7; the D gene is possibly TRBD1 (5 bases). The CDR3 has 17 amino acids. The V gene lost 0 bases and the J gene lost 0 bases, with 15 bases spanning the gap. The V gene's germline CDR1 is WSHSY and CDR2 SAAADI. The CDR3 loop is CASSESRVTVTSYEQYF. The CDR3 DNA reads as TGCGCCAGCAGTGAGTCGAGAGTGACAGTCACCTCCTACGAGCAGTACTTC.

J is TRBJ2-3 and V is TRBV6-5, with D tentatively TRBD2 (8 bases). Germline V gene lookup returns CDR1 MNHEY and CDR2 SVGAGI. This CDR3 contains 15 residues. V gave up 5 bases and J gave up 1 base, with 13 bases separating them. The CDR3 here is CASSGTAGGTDTQYF. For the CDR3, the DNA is TGTGCCAGCAGTGGGACAGCGGGGGGCACAGATACGCAGTATTTT.

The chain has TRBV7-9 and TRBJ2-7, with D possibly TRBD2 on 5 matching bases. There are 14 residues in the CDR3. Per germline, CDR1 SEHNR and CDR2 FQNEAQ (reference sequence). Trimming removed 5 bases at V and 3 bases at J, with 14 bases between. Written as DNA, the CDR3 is TGTGCCAGCAGCCTAGGAGGATCAGTCTACGAGCAGTACTTC. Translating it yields CASSLGGSVYEQYF.

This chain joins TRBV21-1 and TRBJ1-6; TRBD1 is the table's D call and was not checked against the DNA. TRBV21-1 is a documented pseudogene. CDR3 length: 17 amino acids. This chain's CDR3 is CASSKFRYYRGESPLHF. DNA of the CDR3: TGTGCCAGCAGCAAATTCCGCTACTACAGGGGCGAGTCACCCCTCCACTTT.

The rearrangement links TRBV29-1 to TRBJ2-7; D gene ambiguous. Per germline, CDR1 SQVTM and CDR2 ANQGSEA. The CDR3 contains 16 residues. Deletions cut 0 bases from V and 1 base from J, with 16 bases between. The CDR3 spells CSVEDLRDAGSYEQYF. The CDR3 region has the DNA TGCAGCGTTGAAGACCTACGAGACGCCGGATCCTACGAGCAGTACTTC.

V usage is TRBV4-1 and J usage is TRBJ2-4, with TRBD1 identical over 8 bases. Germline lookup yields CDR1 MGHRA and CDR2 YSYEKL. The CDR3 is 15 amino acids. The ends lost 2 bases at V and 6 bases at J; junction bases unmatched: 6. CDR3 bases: TGCGCCAGCAGCCAACCACCAACAGGGGGAAACATTCAGTACTTC. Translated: CASSQPPTGGNIQYF.

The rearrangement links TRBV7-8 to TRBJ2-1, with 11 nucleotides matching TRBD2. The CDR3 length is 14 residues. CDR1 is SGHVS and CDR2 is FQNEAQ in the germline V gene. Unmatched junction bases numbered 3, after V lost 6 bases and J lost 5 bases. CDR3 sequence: CASSSGRENNEQFF. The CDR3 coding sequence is TGTGCCAGCAGTAGCGGGAGGGAGAACAATGAGCAGTTCTTC.

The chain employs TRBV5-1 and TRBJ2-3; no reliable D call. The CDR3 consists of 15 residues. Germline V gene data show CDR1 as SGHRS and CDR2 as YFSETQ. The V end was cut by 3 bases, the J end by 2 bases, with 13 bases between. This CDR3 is CASSSLYSLTDTQYF. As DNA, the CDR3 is TGCGCCAGCAGCTCCCTCTACTCACTCACAGATACGCAGTATTTT. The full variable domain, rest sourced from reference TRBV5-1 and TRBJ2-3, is KAGVTQTPRYLIKTRGQQVTLSCSPISGHRSVSWYQQTPGQGLQFLFEYFSETQRNKGNFPGRFSGRQFSNSRSEMNVSTLELGDSALYLCASSSLYSLTDTQYFGPGTRLTVL.

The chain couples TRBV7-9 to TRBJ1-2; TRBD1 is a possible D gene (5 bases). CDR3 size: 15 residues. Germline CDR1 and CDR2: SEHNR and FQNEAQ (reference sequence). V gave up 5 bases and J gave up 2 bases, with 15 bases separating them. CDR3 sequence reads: CASSVKAAGNYGYTF. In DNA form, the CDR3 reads TGTGCCAGCAGCGTGAAGGCCGCAGGGAACTATGGCTACACCTTC.

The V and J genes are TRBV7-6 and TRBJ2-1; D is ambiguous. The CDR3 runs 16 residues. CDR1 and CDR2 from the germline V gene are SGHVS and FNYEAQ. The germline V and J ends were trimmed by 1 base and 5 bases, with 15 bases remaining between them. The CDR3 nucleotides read TGTGCCAGCAGCTTAGTTTGGCACCCACTTGACAATGAGCAGTTCTTC. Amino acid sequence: CASSLVWHPLDNEQFF.

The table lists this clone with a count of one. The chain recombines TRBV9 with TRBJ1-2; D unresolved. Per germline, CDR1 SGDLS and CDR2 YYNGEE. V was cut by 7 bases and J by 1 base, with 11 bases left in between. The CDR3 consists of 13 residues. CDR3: CASCCWVNYGYTF. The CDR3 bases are TGTGCCAGCTGCTGCTGGGTTAACTATGGCTACACCTTC.

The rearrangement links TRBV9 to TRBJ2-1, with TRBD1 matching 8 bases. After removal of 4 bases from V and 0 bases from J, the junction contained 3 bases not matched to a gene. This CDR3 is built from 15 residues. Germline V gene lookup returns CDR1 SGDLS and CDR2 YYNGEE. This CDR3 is CASSLQGVSYNEQFF. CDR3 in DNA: TGTGCCAGCAGCCTACAGGGGGTCTCCTACAATGAGCAGTTCTTC.

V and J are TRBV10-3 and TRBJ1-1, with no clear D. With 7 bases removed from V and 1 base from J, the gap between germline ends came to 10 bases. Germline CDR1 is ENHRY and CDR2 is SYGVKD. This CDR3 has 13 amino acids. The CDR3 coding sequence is TGTGCCATCAATGGTGCGGGGAACACTGAAGCTTTCTTT. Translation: CAINGAGNTEAFF.

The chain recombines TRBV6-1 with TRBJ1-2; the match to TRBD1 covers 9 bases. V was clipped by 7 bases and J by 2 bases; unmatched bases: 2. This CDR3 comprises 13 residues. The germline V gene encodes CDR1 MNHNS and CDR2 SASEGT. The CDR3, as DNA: TGTGCCAGCACCACAGGGGGCAACTATGGCTACACCTTC. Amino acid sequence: CASTTGGNYGYTF.

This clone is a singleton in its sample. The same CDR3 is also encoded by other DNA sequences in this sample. The CDR3 sequence: CAISRDIYEQYF. The CDR3 region has the DNA TGTGCCATCAGCCGGGACATTTACGAGCAGTACTTC. The chain uses TRBV10-3 and TRBJ2-7, with D possibly being TRBD1 (6 bases). Germline assignment: CDR1 ENHRY and CDR2 SYGVKD. V dropped 6 bases and J dropped 4 bases, with 10 bases sitting between them. CDR3 length equals 12 residues.

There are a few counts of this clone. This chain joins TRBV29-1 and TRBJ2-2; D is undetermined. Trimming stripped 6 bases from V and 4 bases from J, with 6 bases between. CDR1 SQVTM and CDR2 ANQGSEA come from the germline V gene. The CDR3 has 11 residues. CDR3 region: CSVPSTGELFF. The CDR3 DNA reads TGCAGCGTCCCCTCCACCGGGGAGCTGTTTTTT.

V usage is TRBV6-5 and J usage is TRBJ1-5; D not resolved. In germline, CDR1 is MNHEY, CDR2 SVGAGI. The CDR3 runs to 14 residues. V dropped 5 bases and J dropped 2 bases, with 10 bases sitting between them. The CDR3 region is CASSTSGGNQPQHF. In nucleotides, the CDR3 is TGTGCCAGCAGTACGTCCGGGGGCAATCAGCCCCAGCATTTT.

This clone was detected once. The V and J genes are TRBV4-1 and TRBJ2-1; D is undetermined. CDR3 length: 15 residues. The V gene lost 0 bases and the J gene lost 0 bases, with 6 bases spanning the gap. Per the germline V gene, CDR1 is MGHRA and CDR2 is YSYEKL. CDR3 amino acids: CASSQEPSSYNEQFF. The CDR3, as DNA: TGCGCCAGCAGCCAAGAACCGAGCTCCTACAATGAGCAGTTCTTC.

The CDR3 loop is CASSWGKTAYEQYF. In DNA form, the CDR3 reads TGTGCCAGCAGTTGGGGGAAGACGGCATACGAGCAGTACTTC. The rearrangement uses TRBV27 and TRBJ2-7, with D possibly being TRBD1 or TRBD2 (5 bases each). The CDR3 has 14 amino acids. V was shortened by 4 bases and J by 4 bases, with 14 bases between the two germline ends. Germline V lookup: CDR1 MNHEY, CDR2 SMNVEV (reference sequence).

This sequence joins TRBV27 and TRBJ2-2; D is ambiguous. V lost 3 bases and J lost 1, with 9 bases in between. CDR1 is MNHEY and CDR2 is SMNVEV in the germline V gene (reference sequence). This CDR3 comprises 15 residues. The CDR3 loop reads CASSFWARNTGELFF. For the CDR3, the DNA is TGTGCCAGCAGTTTTTGGGCTCGGAACACCGGGGAGCTGTTTTTT.

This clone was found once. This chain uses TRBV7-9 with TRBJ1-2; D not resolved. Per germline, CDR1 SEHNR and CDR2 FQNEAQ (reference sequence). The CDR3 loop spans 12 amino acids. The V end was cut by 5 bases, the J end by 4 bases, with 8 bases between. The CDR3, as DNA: TGTGCCAGCAGCCCAGAATTCTATGGCTACACCTTC. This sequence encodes CASSPEFYGYTF.